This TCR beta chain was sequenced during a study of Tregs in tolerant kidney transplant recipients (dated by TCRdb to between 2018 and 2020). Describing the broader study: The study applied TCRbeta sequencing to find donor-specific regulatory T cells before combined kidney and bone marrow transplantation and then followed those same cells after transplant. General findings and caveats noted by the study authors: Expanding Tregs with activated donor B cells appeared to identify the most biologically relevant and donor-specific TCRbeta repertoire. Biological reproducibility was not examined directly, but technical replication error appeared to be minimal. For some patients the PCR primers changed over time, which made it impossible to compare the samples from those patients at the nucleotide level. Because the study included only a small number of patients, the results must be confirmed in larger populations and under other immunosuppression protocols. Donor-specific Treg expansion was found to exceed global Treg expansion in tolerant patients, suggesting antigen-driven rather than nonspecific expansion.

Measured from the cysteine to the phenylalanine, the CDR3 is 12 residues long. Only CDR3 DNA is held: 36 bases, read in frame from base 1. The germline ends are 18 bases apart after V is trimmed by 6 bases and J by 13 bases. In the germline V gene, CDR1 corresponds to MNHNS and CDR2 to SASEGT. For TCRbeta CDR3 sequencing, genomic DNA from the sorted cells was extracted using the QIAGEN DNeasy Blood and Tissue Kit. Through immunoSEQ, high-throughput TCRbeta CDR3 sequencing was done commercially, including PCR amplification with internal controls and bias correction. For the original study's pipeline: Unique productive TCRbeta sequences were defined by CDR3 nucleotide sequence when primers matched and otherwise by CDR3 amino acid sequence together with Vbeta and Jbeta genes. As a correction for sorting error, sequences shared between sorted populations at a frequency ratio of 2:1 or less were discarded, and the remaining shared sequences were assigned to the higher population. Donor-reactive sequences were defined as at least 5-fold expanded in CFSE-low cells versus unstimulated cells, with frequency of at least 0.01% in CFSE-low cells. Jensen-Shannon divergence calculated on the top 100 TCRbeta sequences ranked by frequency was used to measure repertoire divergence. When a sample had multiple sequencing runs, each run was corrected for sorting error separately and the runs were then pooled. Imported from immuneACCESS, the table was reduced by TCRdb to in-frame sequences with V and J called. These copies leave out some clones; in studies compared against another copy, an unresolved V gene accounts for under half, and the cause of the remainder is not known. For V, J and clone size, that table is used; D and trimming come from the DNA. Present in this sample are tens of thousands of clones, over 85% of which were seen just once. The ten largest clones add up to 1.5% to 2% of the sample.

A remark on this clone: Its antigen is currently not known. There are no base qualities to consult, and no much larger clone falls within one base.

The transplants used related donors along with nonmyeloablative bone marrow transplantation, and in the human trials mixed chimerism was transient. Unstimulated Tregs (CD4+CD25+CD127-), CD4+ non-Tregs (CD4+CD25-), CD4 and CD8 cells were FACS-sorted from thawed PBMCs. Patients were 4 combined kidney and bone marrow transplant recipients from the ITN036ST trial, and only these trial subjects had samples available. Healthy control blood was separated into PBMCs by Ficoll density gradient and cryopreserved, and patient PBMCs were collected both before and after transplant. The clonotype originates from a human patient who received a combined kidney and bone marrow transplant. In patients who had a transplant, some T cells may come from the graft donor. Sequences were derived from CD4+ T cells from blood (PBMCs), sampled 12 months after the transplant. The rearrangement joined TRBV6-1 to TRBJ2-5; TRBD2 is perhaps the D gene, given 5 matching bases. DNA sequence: TGTGCCAGCAGCCTAATGGACTTCCACCCGTACTTC. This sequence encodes CASSLMDFHPYF.